These 10 T cell receptor beta chains came from one sample sequenced in a study of blood T cell repertoires in COVID-19. Produced via immunoSEQ multiplex PCR; TCRdb's table is partial and in-frame only. The sample includes tens of thousands of clones, 75% to 90% seen only once; the top ten take approximately 19%. Sequenced sample: peripheral blood. The receptors shown here come from an older man with acute or convalescent COVID-19.

The rearrangement joins TRBV11-2 to TRBJ1-1, with 10 bases identical to TRBD1. The junction had 11 bases not matched to a gene; V was cut back by 4 bases and J by 0 bases. This CDR3 is built from 18 residues. CDR1 is SGHAT, CDR2 FQNNGV, per germline. CDR3 in amino acids: CASSSWGDRGFMNTEAFF. DNA for the CDR3: TGTGCCAGCAGCTCCTGGGGGGACAGGGGTTTTATGAACACTGAAGCTTTCTTT.

The V and J genes are TRBV6-5 and TRBJ2-7, with 12 bases aligning to TRBD2. Looked up from germline, CDR1 is MNHEY and CDR2 is SVGAGI. V lost 5 bases, J lost 7 bases, and 6 bases stayed unmatched. CDR3 size: 14 residues. Written as DNA, the CDR3 is TGTGCCAGCAGTCAGACTAGCGGGAGCTGGGAGCAGTACTTC. This translates into CASSQTSGSWEQYF.

The rearrangement uses TRBV5-1 and TRBJ2-1, with 8 bases lining up with TRBD2. Germline-derived CDR1 and CDR2 are SGHRS and YFSETQ. The trim removed 0 bases at V and 8 bases at J, leaving 10 bases unmatched. The length of the CDR3 is 16 residues. The CDR3 nucleotides are TGCGCCAGCAGCTTGGAAATAACTAGCGGTCTCGATGAGCAGTTCTTC. This encodes CASSLEITSGLDEQFF.

This chain joins TRBV18 and TRBJ2-7; 8 bases fit TRBD2. The CDR3 sequence is 18 residues long. The germline gives CDR1 KGHSH, CDR2 LQKENI. The V segment lost 6 bases and the J segment 4 bases; nucleotides outside the gene matches: 20. CDR3 amino acids: CASSRLPGPEAGVYEQYF. The CDR3 DNA follows: TGTGCCAGCTCTCGCCTTCCTGGCCCTGAAGCGGGAGTATACGAGCAGTACTTC.

As for this clone: The junction departs from germline at one end; a sequencing error may be responsible. This sequence joins TRBV5-1 and TRBJ1-1; D call uncertain. The CDR3 is 15 amino acids. CDR1 and CDR2 from the germline V gene are SGHRS and YFSETQ. CDR3 residues: CASSLDSGTLKLSSF. The CDR3, as DNA: TGCGCCAGCAGCTTGGATTCGGGAACACTGAAGCTTTCTTCTTTT.

This chain links TRBV10-3 with TRBJ2-1; TRBD2 matches 8 bases. Germline V gene lookup returns CDR1 ENHRY and CDR2 SYGVKD. V lost 4 bases to trimming and J lost 6 bases; unmatched junction nucleotides: 8. The length of the CDR3 is 15 residues. This chain's CDR3 is CAISGVGRATNEQFF. The CDR3 DNA reads as TGTGCCATCAGTGGGGTCGGGAGGGCCACCAATGAGCAGTTCTTC.

V and J are TRBV3-1 (or the pseudogene TRBV3-2) and TRBJ2-5; 10 bases are shared with TRBD2. CDR1 and CDR2 from the germline V gene are LGHDT and YNNKEL (reference sequence). CDR3 length: 15 residues. V shed 3 bases, J shed 4 bases, and the junction held 5 bases outside the gene matches. CDR3: CASSHHLAGVETQYF. CDR3 sequence (DNA): TGTGCCAGCAGCCACCATCTAGCGGGAGTAGAGACCCAGTACTTC.

The chain uses TRBV5-1 and TRBJ1-2; tentatively, D is TRBD1 (6 bases). The CDR3 totals 14 residues. Trimming cost V 4 bases and J 2 bases, with 12 bases left between them. The germline CDR1 and CDR2 sequences are SGHRS and YFSETQ. Here the CDR3 DNA reads TGCGCCAGCAGCCCTAACAGGGAGAACTATGGCTACACCTTC. It specifies CASSPNRENYGYTF.

The gene calls are TRBV7-9 and TRBJ2-3, with 7 positions matching TRBD2. This CDR3 has 16 amino acids. Germline V gene lookup returns CDR1 SEHNR and CDR2 FQNEAQ (reference sequence). J gave up 2 bases and V 5 bases, and 10 bases lay outside the gene matches. The CDR3 coding sequence is TGTGCCAGCAGCCTGGCTAGCGGAGGGAACACAGATACGCAGTATTTT. Amino acid sequence: CASSLASGGNTDTQYF.

This sequence joins TRBV4-2 and TRBJ2-3, with 10 positions matching TRBD2. The V gene end was trimmed by 0 bases and the J gene end by 4 bases; junction bases not matched to a gene: 13. The CDR3 has 19 residues. Looked up from germline, CDR1 is LGHNA and CDR2 is YNFKEQ. CDR3: CASSQERAGGERGPDTQYF. For the CDR3, the DNA is TGTGCCAGCAGCCAAGAACGAGCGGGAGGGGAAAGAGGACCAGATACGCAGTATTTT.